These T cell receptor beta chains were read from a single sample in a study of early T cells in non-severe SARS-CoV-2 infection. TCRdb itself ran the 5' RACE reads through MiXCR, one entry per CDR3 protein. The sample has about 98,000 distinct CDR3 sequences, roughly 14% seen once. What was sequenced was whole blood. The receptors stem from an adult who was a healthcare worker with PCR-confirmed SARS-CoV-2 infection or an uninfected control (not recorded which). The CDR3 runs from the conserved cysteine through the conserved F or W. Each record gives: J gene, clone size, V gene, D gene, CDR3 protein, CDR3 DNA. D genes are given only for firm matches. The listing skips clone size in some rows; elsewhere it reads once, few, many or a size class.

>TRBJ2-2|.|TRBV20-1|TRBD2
CSARAGTSGDTGELFF
TGCAGTGCTAGAGCCGGGACTAGCGGAGACACCGGGGAGCTGTTTTTT
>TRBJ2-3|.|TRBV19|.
CASGGIDTQYF
TGTGCCAGTGGGGGCATAGATACGCAGTATTTT
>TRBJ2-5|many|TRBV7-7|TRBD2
CASSPLLTREVETQYF
TGTGCCAGCAGCCCCCTGTTGACGCGGGAGGTGGAGACCCAGTACTTC
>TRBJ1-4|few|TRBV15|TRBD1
CATSSAGTGGREKLFF
TGTGCCACCAGCAGTGCCGGAACAGGGGGTCGGGAAAAACTGTTTTTT
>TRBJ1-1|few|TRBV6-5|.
CASTYSGYTEAFF
TGTGCCAGCACGTATTCTGGTTACACTGAAGCTTTCTTT
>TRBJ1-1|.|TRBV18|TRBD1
CASSQTGENTEAFF
TGTGCCAGCTCACAAACAGGGGAGAACACTGAAGCTTTCTTT
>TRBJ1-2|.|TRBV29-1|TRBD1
CSARQGDTNYGYTF
TGCAGCGCCAGACAGGGGGACACTAACTATGGCTACACCTTC
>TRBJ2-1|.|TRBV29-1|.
CSVELAVRAGEQFF
TGCAGCGTTGAGTTAGCGGTGAGGGCGGGTGAGCAGTTCTTC
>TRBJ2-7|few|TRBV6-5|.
CASRQRYPGVYEQYF
TGTGCCAGCAGACAGCGTTACCCGGGTGTCTACGAGCAGTACTTC
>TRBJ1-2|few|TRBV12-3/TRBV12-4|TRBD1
CASSFPRRGTGPNYGYTF
TGTGCCAGCAGTTTCCCAAGGAGGGGGACAGGGCCTAACTATGGCTACACCTTC
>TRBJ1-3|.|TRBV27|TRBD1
CASSIGQGGLPGNTIYF
TGTGCCAGCAGTATAGGACAGGGAGGCCTCCCTGGAAACACCATATATTTT
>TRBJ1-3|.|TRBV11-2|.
CASSARDPSVGVAGNTIYF
TGTGCCAGCAGCGCGCGGGACCCTAGTGTCGGAGTCGCTGGAAACACCATATATTTT
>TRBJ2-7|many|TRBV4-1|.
CASSHPGTRAPREQYF
TGCGCCAGCAGCCATCCCGGGACGCGGGCCCCTCGGGAGCAGTACTTC
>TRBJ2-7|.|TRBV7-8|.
CASSLTTDSYEQYF
TGTGCCAGCAGCTTAACAACAGACTCCTACGAGCAGTACTTC
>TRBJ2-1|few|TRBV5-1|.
CASSLEQSTYNEQFF
TGCGCCAGCAGCTTGGAACAGTCAACCTACAATGAGCAGTTCTTC
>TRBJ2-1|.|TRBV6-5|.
CASSYSKLVREQFF
TGTGCCAGCAGTTACTCGAAGTTAGTCCGTGAGCAGTTCTTC